These 30 T cell receptor beta chains were sequenced from one sample in a study of tumor T cells in aggressive B-cell lymphoma. Assay used: immunoSEQ multiplex PCR; TCRdb lists only in-frame clones, some missing. Altogether a few thousand clones are present, around 94% being singletons, with the ten largest covering 3% to 4%. Sequencing was performed on tumor tissue. The receptors here all came from an adult with diffuse large B cell lymphoma.

The V gene is TRBV6-5, the J gene TRBJ2-1; the D gene is possibly TRBD1 (5 bases). Germline V CDR1 and CDR2: MNHEY, SVGAGI. With 0 bases removed from V and 8 bases from J, the gap between germline ends came to 14 bases. The CDR3 loop spans 15 amino acids. The CDR3 DNA is TGTGCCAGCAGTTACTCGAAGCTAGTAGGGGATGAGCAGTTCTTC. It encodes CASSYSKLVGDEQFF.

The CDR3 region has the DNA TGTGCCAGCAGCTTACTAACGGGACTAGTTGGCCACAATGAGCAGTTCTTC. Translated, it gives CASSLLTGLVGHNEQFF. The chain recombines TRBV11-3 with TRBJ2-1, with 8 bases fitting TRBD2. The germline V gene encodes CDR1 SGHNT and CDR2 YENEEA. The CDR3 runs to 17 residues. Trimming cost V 2 bases and J 5 bases; bases outside gene matches: 11.

The rearrangement uses TRBV29-1 and TRBJ1-1; a possible D gene is TRBD1 (5 bases). Germline V lookup: CDR1 SQVTM, CDR2 ANQGSEA. V shed 3 bases and J shed 5 bases, with 16 bases lying between them. The CDR3 has 14 residues. CDR3 in DNA: TGCAGCGTTGACGACAGTTTCGTAGGTACTGAAGCTTTCTTT. Translated, it gives CSVDDSFVGTEAFF.

The chain joins TRBV18 to TRBJ1-1; D is ambiguous. This CDR3 has 12 amino acids. Trimming left V 2 bases short and J 5 bases short, with 6 bases between. Looked up from germline, CDR1 is KGHSH and CDR2 is LQKENI. The CDR3 protein is CASSPGRTEAFF. As DNA, the CDR3 is TGTGCCAGCTCACCAGGGAGAACTGAAGCTTTCTTT.

The chain carries TRBV7-2 and TRBJ2-5, with TRBD2 matching 10 bases. The CDR3 is 15 amino acids. Looked up from germline, CDR1 is SGHTA and CDR2 is FQGNSA. The ends lost 4 bases at V and 5 bases at J; junction bases unmatched: 7. The CDR3 reads CASSSSGRARETQYF. The CDR3 DNA reads TGTGCCAGCAGCTCCAGCGGGAGGGCCAGGGAGACCCAGTACTTC.

The V gene is TRBV4-3, the J gene TRBJ2-1; possibly TRBD2 for D (6 bases). Per the germline V gene, CDR1 is LGHNA and CDR2 is YSLEER. The V end was cut by 2 bases, the J end by 12 bases, with 20 bases between. The CDR3 length is 15 residues. CDR3 sequence reads: CASSQIRDSPESQFF. The CDR3 bases are TGCGCCAGCAGCCAAATTAGGGACTCCCCCGAGTCGCAGTTCTTC.

V usage is TRBV7-6 and J usage is TRBJ2-1; 8 nucleotides line up with TRBD2. Per the germline V gene, CDR1 is SGHVS and CDR2 is FNYEAQ. This CDR3 is 18 amino acids long. J was trimmed by 0 bases and V by 0 bases; bases with no gene match: 7. The DNA of the CDR3 is TGTGCCAGCAGCTTAGCGGGGCTAGCGGGTAGCTCCTACAATGAGCAGTTCTTC. Its protein product is CASSLAGLAGSSYNEQFF.

The gene calls are TRBV7-9 and TRBJ2-7; 7 bases match TRBD2. This CDR3 region has 14 residues. Germline trimming cut 4 bases from V and 3 bases from J; bases unmatched to any gene: 6. Germline-derived CDR1 and CDR2 are SEHNR and FQNEAQ (reference sequence). As DNA, the CDR3 is TGTGCCAGCAGCTCCCGGGGAGGGCACTACGAGCAGTACTTC. This encodes CASSSRGGHYEQYF.

Worth noting for this clone: The junction and the germline gene differ at one end; a read error may be behind it. The rearrangement joins TRBV18 to TRBJ2-2; a possible D gene is TRBD2 (5 bases). The CDR3 runs to 13 residues. The germline V gene encodes CDR1 KGHSH and CDR2 LQKENI. The CDR3 DNA reads as TGTGCCAGCTCACCGCGGTCAGACGGGGAGTTGTTTTTT. This sequence encodes CASSPRSDGELFF. Using reference TRBV18 and TRBJ2-2 for the parts outside the CDR3, the full variable domain is NAGVMQNPRHLVRRRGQEARLRCSPMKGHSHVYWYRQLPEEGLKFMVYLQKENIIDESGMPKERFSAEFPKEGPSILRIQQVVRGDSAAYFCASSPRSDGELFFGEGSRLTVL.

This clone is a singleton in its sample. This chain connects TRBV9 to TRBJ1-5; 7 bases agree with TRBD1. V shed 2 bases, J shed 4 bases, and the junction held 6 bases outside the gene matches. Germline-derived CDR1 and CDR2 are SGDLS and YYNGEE. This CDR3 has 15 amino acids. CDR3 protein: CASSVGQNVNQPQHF. As DNA, the CDR3 is TGTGCCAGCAGCGTGGGACAGAATGTTAATCAGCCCCAGCATTTT.

The J gene is TRBJ2-3, the V gene TRBV4-1; 13 positions match TRBD2. CDR3 length: 19 amino acids. Per the germline V gene, CDR1 is MGHRA and CDR2 is YSYEKL. The V and J ends lost 0 bases and 4 bases, in that order; junction bases with no gene match: 10. CDR3: CASSQERSRLAGGPDTQYF. The DNA of the CDR3 is TGCGCCAGCAGCCAAGAGAGGTCAAGACTAGCGGGAGGCCCAGATACGCAGTATTTT.

The genes are TRBV29-1 and TRBJ1-4, with D maybe TRBD1 (5 bases). CDR1 SQVTM and CDR2 ANQGSEA come from the germline V gene. Trimming took 4 bases from V and 7 from J, leaving 19 bases between them. The CDR3 is made up of 15 amino acids. The CDR3 region is CSVGVTRVFGEKLFF. The CDR3 bases are TGCAGCGTTGGCGTGACCAGGGTTTTCGGTGAAAAACTGTTTTTT.

The CDR3 sequence: CASSVTGGNTEAFF. CDR3 nucleotides: TGTGCCAGCAGCGTTACAGGGGGGAACACTGAAGCTTTCTTT. The chain employs TRBV5-6 and TRBJ1-1, with 8 nucleotides matching TRBD1. Trimming removed 4 bases from V and 1 base from J; junction bases left unmatched: 3. Germline CDR1 reads SGHDT; CDR2 reads YYEEEE. This CDR3 is built from 14 residues.

The CDR3 DNA follows: TGTGCCTGGAGTGAGGGGCTCACTGAAGCTTTCTTT. Translation: CAWSEGLTEAFF. J is TRBJ1-1 and V is TRBV30; D is perhaps TRBD1 (5 bases). This CDR3 comprises 12 residues. The V gene's germline CDR1 is GTSNPN and CDR2 SVGIG (reference sequence). Trimming left V 1 base short and J 4 bases short, with 7 bases between.

The chain couples TRBV29-1 to TRBJ1-2, with unresolved D. Trimming took off 6 bases at V and 4 bases at J, with 12 bases between the two ends. The germline V gene encodes CDR1 SQVTM and CDR2 ANQGSEA. The CDR3 is 12 amino acids. CDR3 nucleotides: TGCAGCGTACTGAGGGAGAGCTATGGCTACACCTTC. It yields the protein CSVLRESYGYTF.

This chain joins TRBV6-4 and TRBJ1-2; a possible D gene is TRBD1 (6 bases). V lost 3 bases to trimming and J lost 4 bases, with 12 bases between them. In germline, CDR1 is MRHNA, CDR2 SNTAGT. The CDR3 spans 14 residues. CDR3 sequence reads: CASSEGGASYGYTF. CDR3 DNA: TGTGCCAGCAGTGAAGGGGGGGCCTCCTATGGCTACACCTTC.

The chain has TRBV7-8 and TRBJ2-7, with TRBD2 identical over 7 bases. This CDR3 is 15 amino acids long. The germline gives CDR1 SGHVS, CDR2 FQNEAQ. The trim removed 5 bases at V and 0 bases at J, leaving 7 bases unmatched. DNA for the CDR3: TGTGCCAGCAGCGAACTAGCGCTTAGCTCCTACGAGCAGTACTTC. It yields the protein CASSELALSSYEQYF.

The genes are TRBV5-1 and TRBJ2-2; 11 nucleotides line up with TRBD1. The CDR3 extends over 15 amino acids. The germline V gene has CDR1 SGHRS and CDR2 YFSETQ. V was clipped by 4 bases and J by 5 bases; unmatched bases: 4. The DNA of the CDR3 is TGCGCCAGCAGCCAAGGACAGGGGGCGACCGGGGAGCTGTTTTTT. It yields the protein CASSQGQGATGELFF.

The chain recombines TRBV5-5 with TRBJ2-7; a possible D gene is TRBD1 (5 bases). V dropped 0 bases and J dropped 2 bases, with 6 bases sitting between them. The CDR3 runs 13 residues. Per germline, CDR1 SGHKS and CDR2 YYEKEE (reference sequence). CDR3 DNA: TGTGCCAGCAGCTTGGACAGGACCTACGAGCAGTACTTC. Translation gives CASSLDRTYEQYF.

CDR3 protein: CASSHTQGKYEQYF. The CDR3 DNA is TGCGCCAGCAGTCACACACAGGGTAAGTACGAGCAGTACTTC. The chain couples TRBV23-1 to TRBJ2-7, with D possibly TRBD1 on 6 matching bases. TRBV23-1 is known as an ORF, though its function is uncertain. Trimming took off 3 bases at V and 4 bases at J, with 13 bases between the two ends. There are 14 residues in the CDR3.

The rearrangement uses TRBV7-6 and TRBJ1-1, with D unclear. The CDR3 is 15 residues long. V lost 2 bases, J lost 1 base, and 11 bases lay in between. The germline CDR1 and CDR2 sequences are SGHVS and FNYEAQ. For the CDR3, the DNA is TGTGCCAGCAGCTTATACCAGTTTTCGAACACTGAAGCTTTCTTT. Protein: CASSLYQFSNTEAFF.

This clone appeared once. V gene TRBV7-2 combines with J gene TRBJ1-3; 10 bases align to TRBD1. After removal of 6 bases from V and 4 bases from J, the junction contained 6 bases not matched to a gene. CDR3 length equals 15 residues. CDR1 and CDR2 from the germline V gene are SGHTA and FQGNSA. The CDR3: CASRFDRGPGNTIYF. In nucleotides, the CDR3 is TGTGCCAGCAGATTTGACAGGGGGCCGGGAAACACCATATATTTT.

This chain joins TRBV19 and TRBJ1-5; TRBD1 matches 10 bases. CDR1 LNHDA and CDR2 SQIVND come from the germline V gene (reference sequence). The CDR3 contains 14 residues. The V and J ends lost 6 bases and 6 bases, in that order; junction bases with no gene match: 5. CDR3 sequence: CASRGTGDRQPQHF. The CDR3 DNA reads as TGTGCCAGTAGGGGGACAGGGGATCGTCAGCCCCAGCATTTT.

The CDR3 is CASSQDDRARNQPQHF. CDR3 DNA: TGCGCCAGCAGCCAGGACGACAGGGCCCGGAATCAGCCCCAGCATTTT. The V and J genes are TRBV4-3 and TRBJ1-5; 7 bases match TRBD1. This CDR3 region has 16 residues. The V gene's germline CDR1 is LGHNA and CDR2 YSLEER. The V and J ends lost 3 bases and 4 bases, in that order; junction bases with no gene match: 9.

The chain employs TRBV2 and TRBJ2-5; D gene ambiguous. Germline CDR1 and CDR2: SNHLY and FYNNEI. V gave up 6 bases and J gave up 3 bases, with 8 bases separating them. The CDR3 extends over 12 amino acids. CDR3 sequence reads: CASSAQKETQYF. The CDR3 coding sequence is TGTGCCAGCAGCGCACAAAAAGAGACCCAGTACTTC.

V and J are TRBV19 and TRBJ2-1; 8 nucleotides agree with TRBD2. Germline V gives CDR1 LNHDA, CDR2 SQIVND (reference sequence). The CDR3 contains 15 residues. The ends lost 2 bases at V and 7 bases at J; junction bases unmatched: 7. CDR3 bases: TGTGCCAGTAGTATATTCGGAGCGGGAGAGAATGAGCAGTTCTTC. This encodes CASSIFGAGENEQFF.

V is TRBV14 and J is TRBJ1-2; D possibly corresponds to TRBD1 (5 bases). CDR1 is SGHDN, CDR2 FVKESK, per germline. Trimming pared 1 base from V and 2 bases from J, leaving 11 bases between. The CDR3 consists of 15 residues. CDR3 bases: TGTGCCAGCAGCCAAGCCCAAGGGGTGAACTATGGCTACACCTTC. It is translated as CASSQAQGVNYGYTF.

The chain recombines TRBV19 with TRBJ2-7, with 8 bases matching TRBD1. The V segment lost 5 bases and the J segment 0 bases; nucleotides outside the gene matches: 12. Germline V gives CDR1 LNHDA, CDR2 SQIVND (reference sequence). CDR3 length: 17 amino acids. The DNA of the CDR3 is TGTGCCAGTAGTCCGTTCACAGGGGGATTGATCTCCTACGAGCAGTACTTC. The encoded protein is CASSPFTGGLISYEQYF.

This chain connects TRBV7-9 to TRBJ1-1; tentative D call: TRBD1 (5 bases). The V end lost 4 bases, the J end lost 1 base, and 16 bases lay between the germline ends. The CDR3 has 16 amino acids. The V gene's germline CDR1 is SEHNR and CDR2 FQNEAQ (reference sequence). The CDR3 DNA follows: TGTGCCAGCAGCTCACTTCGGGGGGGTCCGAACACTGAAGCTTTCTTT. Its protein product is CASSSLRGGPNTEAFF.

The chain couples TRBV9 to TRBJ2-3; 8 positions match TRBD2. CDR3 length: 13 residues. Losses at the gene ends were 3 bases for V and 10 bases for J; bases not matched to a gene: 7. Looked up from germline, CDR1 is SGDLS and CDR2 is YYNGEE. CDR3 nucleotides: TGTGCCAGCAGCGCCCACGCGGGGGGTCCGCAGTATTTT. It is translated as CASSAHAGGPQYF. The full variable domain, in which reference TRBV9 and TRBJ2-3 provide the parts outside the CDR3, is DSGVTQTPKHLITATGQRVTLRCSPRSGDLSVYWYQQSLDQGLQFLIQYYNGEERAKGNILERFSAQQFPDLHSELNLSSLELGDSALYFCASSAHAGGPQYFGPGTRLTVL.